The 30 T cell receptor beta chains below come from one sample, sequenced in a study of blood T cells in healthy people across ages. Together with a sample-barcoded 5' primer, a J-beta primer mix was included in a second PCR lasting about 6 to 11 cycles. One entry per CDR3 protein results from TCRdb running MiXCR on the 5' RACE reads. The sample has roughly 1.4 million distinct CDR3 sequences, roughly 60% seen once. The source material was blood. These receptors all come from a man aged 18 to 30 in good health.

About this clonotype itself: Germline is not matched at one junction end, which may reflect a read error. The rearrangement links TRBV28 to TRBJ2-5; D is unclear. Germline values: CDR1 MDHEN, CDR2 SYDVKM. CDR3 length: 11 amino acids. The CDR3 reads CTSSLSGTQYF. CDR3 nucleotides: TGTACCAGCAGTTTATCGGGGACCCAGTACTTC. Supplemented by reference TRBV28 and TRBJ2-5, the full variable domain reads DVKVTQSSRYLVKRTGEKVFLECVQDMDHENMFWYRQDPGLGLRLIYFSYDVKMKEKGDIPEGYSVSREKKERFSLILESASTNQTSMYLCTSSLSGTQYFGPGTRLLVL.

This clonotype appeared a few times. The chain is built from TRBV10-1 and TRBJ2-1; TRBD2 matches at 9 bases. The ends lost 0 bases at V and 5 bases at J; junction bases unmatched: 8. There are 17 residues in the CDR3. Germline-derived CDR1 and CDR2 are WNHNN and SYGVQD (reference sequence). CDR3 loop: CASSESPSGAGDNEQFF. DNA of the CDR3: TGCGCCAGCAGTGAGTCGCCTAGCGGGGCAGGAGACAATGAGCAGTTCTTC.

Regarding this clonotype: Germline and junction disagree at one end, which may indicate a read error. The chain uses TRBV7-9 and TRBJ1-2; D unresolved. The CDR3 has 14 residues. The V gene's germline CDR1 is SEHNR and CDR2 FQNEAQ (reference sequence). The CDR3 DNA is TGTGCCGGCAGCTTAGCTATGGAGAGCTATGGCTACACCTTC. Translating gives CAGSLAMESYGYTF.

The rearrangement joins TRBV19 to TRBJ1-1; 7 positions match TRBD1. V shed 7 bases and J 5 bases; nucleotides not matched to a gene: 10. The germline CDR1 and CDR2 sequences are LNHDA and SQIVND (reference sequence). The CDR3 consists of 14 residues. CDR3 sequence (DNA): TGTGCCAGTACCCAACAGGGGATCGGGACTGAAGCTTTCTTT. It is translated as CASTQQGIGTEAFF.

V is TRBV20-1 and J is TRBJ2-7; D gene ambiguous. The V end lost 1 base, the J end lost 7 bases, and 14 bases lay between the germline ends. This CDR3 spans 13 amino acids. Looked up from germline, CDR1 is DFQATT and CDR2 is SNEGSKA (reference sequence). This chain's CDR3 is CSARGDSHNEQYF. CDR3 bases: TGCAGTGCTAGAGGCGACTCTCACAATGAGCAGTACTTC.

This clonotype occurred a few times. The V and J genes are TRBV11-2 and TRBJ1-1; D call uncertain. CDR3 length: 12 amino acids. With 0 bases removed from V and 5 bases from J, the gap between germline ends came to 4 bases. Germline CDR1 is SGHAT and CDR2 is FQNNGV. CDR3 residues: CASSLEDTEAFF. In DNA, the CDR3 is TGTGCCAGCAGCTTAGAGGATACTGAAGCTTTCTTT.

This chain connects TRBV5-1 to TRBJ2-5, with 12 bases lining up with TRBD2. This CDR3 spans 15 amino acids. Germline CDR1 and CDR2: SGHRS and YFSETQ. Trimming removed 6 bases from V and 11 bases from J; junction bases left unmatched: 14. The CDR3 coding sequence is TGCGCCAGCAACAGCCGGACTAGCGGGGCGGAGGAGCAGTACTTC. This translates into CASNSRTSGAEEQYF.

CDR3 region: CASSPDWTNTEAFF. The DNA for the CDR3 is TGTGCCAGCAGTCCCGATTGGACGAACACTGAAGCTTTCTTT. The genes are TRBV12-3 or TRBV12-4 and TRBJ1-1; D is ambiguous. The CDR3 is 14 amino acids. Trimming shortened V by 5 bases and J by 1 base, and 11 bases separated the two germline ends.

This chain joins TRBV12-3 or TRBV12-4 and TRBJ2-7; D is perhaps TRBD2 (6 bases). With 6 bases removed from V and 6 bases from J, the gap between germline ends came to 18 bases. This CDR3 spans 14 amino acids. For the CDR3, the DNA is TGTGCCAGCAGCCTTGGAGGGTATCCCTCCGAGCAGTACTTC. It specifies CASSLGGYPSEQYF.

This clonotype turned up a few times. Since a much larger clone is just one base distant, this may be a read error. This chain connects TRBV3-1 to TRBJ2-5, with TRBD2 matching 13 bases. Germline CDR1 and CDR2: LGHDT and YNNKEL (reference sequence). V shed 7 bases and J 11 bases; nucleotides not matched to a gene: 16. CDR3 length equals 16 residues. The CDR3 DNA is TGTGCCAGCACCCTAAGGGGACTAGCGGGGTACAATGAGCAGTACTTC. Translation gives CASTLRGLAGYNEQYF.

The chain carries TRBV20-1 and TRBJ1-6; the D is unclear. The length of the CDR3 is 19 residues. The germline V gene has CDR1 DFQATT and CDR2 SNEGSKA (reference sequence). V lost 0 bases and J lost 0, with 18 bases in between. The CDR3 DNA follows: TGCAGTGCTAGAGAGGTAGTCGACCGGACTAGCTCCTATAATTCACCCCTCCACTTT. This sequence encodes CSAREVVDRTSSYNSPLHF.

V and J are TRBV2 and TRBJ2-5; TRBD2 agrees at 9 bases. Germline-derived CDR1 and CDR2 are SNHLY and FYNNEI. Trimming removed 8 bases from V and 2 bases from J; junction bases left unmatched: 3. The CDR3 has 13 amino acids. The CDR3 reads CASETSGQETQYF. CDR3 sequence (DNA): TGTGCCAGCGAAACTAGCGGGCAAGAGACCCAGTACTTC.

This clonotype was picked up a small number of times. This chain connects TRBV2 to TRBJ2-3; possibly TRBD2 for D (6 bases). CDR3 length: 14 amino acids. V dropped 4 bases and J dropped 1 base, with 9 bases sitting between them. Germline CDR1 is SNHLY and CDR2 is FYNNEI. CDR3 DNA sequence: TGTGCCAGCAGTGGTTTAGCGGGCACAGATACGCAGTATTTT. This encodes CASSGLAGTDTQYF.

This clonotype turned up a few times. This sequence joins TRBV29-1 and TRBJ2-1; TRBD2 agrees at 7 bases. V shed 3 bases and J 2 bases; nucleotides not matched to a gene: 10. This CDR3 contains 16 residues. From germline, CDR1 is SQVTM and CDR2 ANQGSEA. CDR3 sequence reads: CSVETTVSGAYNEQFF. Here the CDR3 DNA reads TGCAGCGTTGAGACCACGGTCAGCGGGGCCTACAATGAGCAGTTCTTC.

This clonotype was seen a few times. The chain combines TRBV6-5 with TRBJ2-3; D unclear. CDR1 and CDR2 (germline): MNHEY, SVGAGI. V dropped 4 bases and J dropped 2 bases, with 10 bases sitting between them. This CDR3 comprises 14 residues. CDR3 bases: TGTGCCAGCAGTTCGGCGGACCTCACAGATACGCAGTATTTT. Its translation is CASSSADLTDTQYF.

The CDR3 nucleotides are TGTGCCAGCGAGGAGGTAACGGCCAAAAACATTCAGTACTTC. Its translation: CASEEVTAKNIQYF. V usage is TRBV2 and J usage is TRBJ2-4; D is perhaps TRBD2 (5 bases). The V gene's germline CDR1 is SNHLY and CDR2 FYNNEI. The CDR3 runs 14 residues. The V end lost 8 bases, the J end lost 1 base, and 12 bases lay between the germline ends.

The chain employs TRBV4-1 and TRBJ1-5; D not certain. The CDR3 has 15 residues. Germline assignment: CDR1 MGHRA and CDR2 YSYEKL. V was trimmed by 0 bases and J by 6 bases, leaving 12 bases between them. As DNA, the CDR3 is TGCGCCAGCAGCCAAGATAAGGGCGTGGGTCAGCCCCAGCATTTT. This sequence encodes CASSQDKGVGQPQHF.

This clonotype turned up a few times. The chain recombines TRBV29-1 with TRBJ2-2; no clear D. V gave up 4 bases and J gave up 3 bases, with 12 bases separating them. From germline, CDR1 is SQVTM and CDR2 ANQGSEA. The CDR3 is made up of 14 amino acids. CDR3 DNA sequence: TGCAGCGTTGCAATCCAGCATCACACCGGGGAGCTGTTTTTT. Protein: CSVAIQHHTGELFF.

The V gene is TRBV29-1, the J gene TRBJ2-7; 8 nucleotides align to TRBD1. This CDR3 comprises 14 residues. CDR1 and CDR2 from the germline V gene are SQVTM and ANQGSEA. Unmatched junction bases numbered 8, after V lost 7 bases and J lost 0 bases. This chain's CDR3 is CSASGGRSSYEQYF. In nucleotides, the CDR3 is TGCAGCGCTTCAGGGGGCCGTAGCTCCTACGAGCAGTACTTC.

The chain joins TRBV29-1 to TRBJ1-1; the D gene is possibly TRBD1 (6 bases). CDR1 SQVTM and CDR2 ANQGSEA come from the germline V gene. V lost 5 bases to trimming and J lost 6 bases, with 22 bases between them. The CDR3 is 15 residues long. The CDR3 sequence is CSVIGGTELGSEAFF. CDR3 nucleotides: TGCAGCGTTATAGGGGGGACCGAGCTAGGGTCTGAAGCTTTCTTT.

This clonotype was found a few times. The V call is TRBV10-3, the J call TRBJ1-1, with D maybe TRBD1 (6 bases). Germline CDR1 and CDR2: ENHRY and SYGVKD. With 4 bases removed from V and 4 bases from J, the gap between germline ends came to 16 bases. This CDR3 is 15 amino acids long. The CDR3 region is CAISGGRQESTEAFF. The DNA of the CDR3 is TGTGCCATCAGTGGGGGACGACAGGAATCCACTGAAGCTTTCTTT.

In regard to this clonotype: No DNA is shown, since the ends of the CDR3 on it are uncertain; the CDR3 is the one TCRdb lists. The chain recombines TRBV20-1 with TRBJ1-2. The CDR3 length is 13 residues, termini included. Per the germline V gene, CDR1 is DFQATT and CDR2 is SNEGSKA (reference sequence). The CDR3 is CSATDRPNYGCTF.

The chain uses TRBV20-1 and TRBJ2-7; D is undetermined. Trimming cost V 2 bases and J 1 base, with 12 bases left between them. This CDR3 has 14 amino acids. The germline V gene encodes CDR1 DFQATT and CDR2 SNEGSKA (reference sequence). The CDR3 reads CSARPLVGSYEQYF. For the CDR3, the DNA is TGCAGTGCTAGACCCCTAGTAGGGTCCTACGAGCAGTACTTC.

The gene calls are TRBV2 and TRBJ1-6, with 9 positions matching TRBD1. Germline V gene sequence: CDR1 SNHLY, CDR2 FYNNEI. CDR3 length: 15 residues. The junction had 4 bases not matched to a gene; V was cut back by 3 bases and J by 7 bases. CDR3 sequence reads: CASSELTGGNSPLHF. The CDR3 bases are TGTGCCAGCAGTGAGTTGACAGGGGGAAATTCACCCCTCCACTTT.

CDR3: CASSLLPGMEDEQFF. Written as DNA, the CDR3 is TGTGCCAGCAGTTTACTTCCGGGAATGGAGGATGAGCAGTTCTTC. The chain carries TRBV28 and TRBJ2-1, with a possible D match to TRBD2 (5 bases). Germline V lookup: CDR1 MDHEN, CDR2 SYDVKM. This CDR3 has 15 amino acids. The V end lost 2 bases, the J end lost 8 bases, and 16 bases lay between the germline ends.

Points on this clonotype: The germline gene is not matched at one end of the junction; a read error may be the cause. The chain joins TRBV7-6 to TRBJ2-5, with D perhaps matching TRBD2 (6 bases). The CDR3 consists of 14 residues. CDR1 and CDR2 (germline): SGHVS, FNYEAQ. This chain's CDR3 is CVSSRTISQETQYF. The CDR3 nucleotides read TGTGTCAGCAGCCGGACTATTTCCCAAGAGACCCAGTACTTC.

The J gene is TRBJ2-7, the V gene TRBV6-1; 7 bases are a match to TRBD1. In germline, CDR1 is MNHNS, CDR2 SASEGT. CDR3 length: 17 residues. V dropped 6 bases and J dropped 0; count of bases not matched to a gene: 14. This CDR3 is CASSTPNRGPSSYEQYF. CDR3 DNA sequence: TGTGCCAGCAGCACTCCTAACAGGGGCCCCAGCTCCTACGAGCAGTACTTC.

The chain links TRBV27 to TRBJ2-5; D is ambiguous. V was clipped by 7 bases and J by 11 bases, with 23 bases between them. This CDR3 has 14 amino acids. The germline V gene has CDR1 MNHEY and CDR2 SMNVEV (reference sequence). This CDR3 reads CASTGLTAYNEQYF. The DNA of the CDR3 is TGTGCCAGCACCGGGCTCACTGCCTACAATGAGCAGTACTTC.

The rearrangement joins TRBV20-1 to TRBJ2-7, with 7 positions matching TRBD1. The CDR3 covers 14 residues. CDR1 is DFQATT and CDR2 is SNEGSKA in the germline V gene (reference sequence). Losses at the gene ends were 5 bases for V and 2 bases for J; bases not matched to a gene: 9. This chain's CDR3 is CSADNRGAPYEQYF. The CDR3 DNA follows: TGCAGTGCTGACAACAGGGGTGCTCCCTACGAGCAGTACTTC.

This chain uses TRBV4-1 with TRBJ2-1; a possible D gene is TRBD2 (7 bases). The J call is doubtful: the DNA matches TRBJ2-7 better. The CDR3 has 15 amino acids. Germline V lookup: CDR1 MGHRA, CDR2 YSYEKL. The CDR3 loop is CASSQAGRGTYEQYF. In DNA, the CDR3 is TGCGCCAGCAGCCAAGCTGGGAGGGGGACCTACGAGCAGTACTTC.